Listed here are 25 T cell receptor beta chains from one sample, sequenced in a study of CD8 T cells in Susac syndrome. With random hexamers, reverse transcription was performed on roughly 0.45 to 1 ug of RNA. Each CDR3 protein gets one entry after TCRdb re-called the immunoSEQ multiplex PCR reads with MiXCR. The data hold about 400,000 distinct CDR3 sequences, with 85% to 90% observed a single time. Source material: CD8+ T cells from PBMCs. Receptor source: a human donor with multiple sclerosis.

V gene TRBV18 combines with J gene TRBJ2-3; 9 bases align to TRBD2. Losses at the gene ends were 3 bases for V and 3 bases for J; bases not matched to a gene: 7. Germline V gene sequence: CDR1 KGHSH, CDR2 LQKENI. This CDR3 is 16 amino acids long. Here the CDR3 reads CASSPGTSPLTDTQYF. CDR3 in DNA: TGTGCCAGCTCACCTGGGACTAGCCCCCTAACAGATACGCAGTATTTT.

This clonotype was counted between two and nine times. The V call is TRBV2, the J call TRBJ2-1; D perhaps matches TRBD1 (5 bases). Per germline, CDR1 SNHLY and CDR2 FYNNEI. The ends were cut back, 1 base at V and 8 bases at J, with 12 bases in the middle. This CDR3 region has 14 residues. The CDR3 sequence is CASSEGQYGDEQFF. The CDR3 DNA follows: TGTGCCAGCAGTGAAGGACAGTACGGCGATGAGCAGTTCTTC.

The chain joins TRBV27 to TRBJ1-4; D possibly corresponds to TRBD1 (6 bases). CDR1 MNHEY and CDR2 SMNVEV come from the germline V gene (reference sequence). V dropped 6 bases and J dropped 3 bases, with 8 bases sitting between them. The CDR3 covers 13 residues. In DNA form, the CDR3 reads TGTGCCAGCAGACAGGGCTCTAATGAAAAACTGTTTTTT. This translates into CASRQGSNEKLFF.

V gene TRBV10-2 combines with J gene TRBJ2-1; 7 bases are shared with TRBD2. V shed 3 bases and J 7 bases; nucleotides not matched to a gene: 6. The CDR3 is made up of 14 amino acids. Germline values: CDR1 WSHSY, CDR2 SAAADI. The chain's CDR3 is CASSDSSGPNEQFF. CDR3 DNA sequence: TGCGCCAGCAGTGACAGTAGCGGGCCGAATGAGCAGTTCTTC.

The CDR3 here is CAISDPGQGSSYEQYF. DNA of the CDR3: TGTGCCATCAGTGACCCCGGACAGGGGAGCTCCTACGAGCAGTACTTC. The chain uses TRBV10-3 and TRBJ2-7; 9 bases are a match to TRBD1. The CDR3 is made up of 16 amino acids. The trim removed 3 bases at V and 0 bases at J, leaving 6 bases unmatched. Germline CDR1 and CDR2: ENHRY and SYGVKD.

The CDR3: CASSPLAGSHEQYF. The CDR3 nucleotides read TGTGCCAGCAGTCCACTAGCGGGATCCCACGAGCAGTACTTC. V and J are TRBV6-5 and TRBJ2-7; 10 nucleotides align to TRBD2. V shed 5 bases, J shed 5 bases, and the junction held 6 bases outside the gene matches. This CDR3 spans 14 amino acids. Looked up from germline, CDR1 is MNHEY and CDR2 is SVGAGI.

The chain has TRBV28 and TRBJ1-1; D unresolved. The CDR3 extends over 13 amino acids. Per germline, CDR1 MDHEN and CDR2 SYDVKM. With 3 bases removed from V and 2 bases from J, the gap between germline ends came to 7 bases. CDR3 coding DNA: TGTGCCAGCAGTTTTGAGGGTAACACTGAAGCTTTCTTT. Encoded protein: CASSFEGNTEAFF.

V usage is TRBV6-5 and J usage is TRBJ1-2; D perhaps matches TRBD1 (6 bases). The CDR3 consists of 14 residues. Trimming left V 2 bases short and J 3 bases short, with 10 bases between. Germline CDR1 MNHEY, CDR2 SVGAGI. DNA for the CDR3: TGTGCCAGCAGTTACACCCGACAGGACTATGGCTACACCTTC. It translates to CASSYTRQDYGYTF.

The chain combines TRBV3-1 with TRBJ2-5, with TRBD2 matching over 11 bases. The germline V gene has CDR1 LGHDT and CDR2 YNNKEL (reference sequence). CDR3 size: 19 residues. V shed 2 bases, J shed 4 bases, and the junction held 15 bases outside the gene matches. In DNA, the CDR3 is TGTGCCAGCAGCCAATTCCGCCTACCGTTACTAGCGGGAGCAGAGACCCAGTACTTC. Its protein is CASSQFRLPLLAGAETQYF.

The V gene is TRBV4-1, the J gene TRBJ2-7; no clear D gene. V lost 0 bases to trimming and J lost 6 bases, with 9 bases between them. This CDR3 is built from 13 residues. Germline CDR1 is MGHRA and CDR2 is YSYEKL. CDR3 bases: TGCGCCAGCAGCCAAGATCTCTTCCTCGAGCAGTACTTC. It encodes CASSQDLFLEQYF.

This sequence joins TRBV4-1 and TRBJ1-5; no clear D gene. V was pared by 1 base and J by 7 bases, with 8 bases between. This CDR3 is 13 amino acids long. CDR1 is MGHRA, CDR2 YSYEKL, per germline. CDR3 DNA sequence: TGCGCCAGCAGCCAAGTACGGGCCCAGCCCCAGCATTTT. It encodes CASSQVRAQPQHF.

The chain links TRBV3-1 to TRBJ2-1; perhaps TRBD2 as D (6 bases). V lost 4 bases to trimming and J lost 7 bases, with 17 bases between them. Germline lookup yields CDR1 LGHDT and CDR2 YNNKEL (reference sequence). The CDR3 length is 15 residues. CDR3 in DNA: TGTGCCAGCAGCCTGACTAGTTATGCTTCGAATGAGCAGTTCTTC. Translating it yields CASSLTSYASNEQFF.

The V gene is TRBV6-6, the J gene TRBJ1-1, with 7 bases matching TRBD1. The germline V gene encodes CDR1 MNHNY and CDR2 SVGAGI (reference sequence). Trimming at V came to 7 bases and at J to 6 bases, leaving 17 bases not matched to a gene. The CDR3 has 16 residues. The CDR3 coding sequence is TGTGCCAGCATCGAGCCCCTCAGGGGGAGGTTCCCTGAAGCTTTCTTT. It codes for CASIEPLRGRFPEAFF.

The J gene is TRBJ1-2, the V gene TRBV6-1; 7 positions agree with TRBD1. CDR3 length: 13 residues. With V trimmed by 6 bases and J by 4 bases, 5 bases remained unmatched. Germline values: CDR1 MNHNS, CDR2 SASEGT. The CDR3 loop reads CASSGTALYGYTF. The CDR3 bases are TGTGCCAGCAGCGGGACAGCTCTCTATGGCTACACCTTC.

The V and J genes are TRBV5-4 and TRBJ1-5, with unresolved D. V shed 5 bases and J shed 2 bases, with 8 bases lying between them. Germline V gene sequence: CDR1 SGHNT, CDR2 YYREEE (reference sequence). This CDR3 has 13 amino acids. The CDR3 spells CASSSDGNQPQHF. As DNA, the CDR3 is TGTGCCAGCAGTTCTGACGGCAATCAGCCCCAGCATTTT.

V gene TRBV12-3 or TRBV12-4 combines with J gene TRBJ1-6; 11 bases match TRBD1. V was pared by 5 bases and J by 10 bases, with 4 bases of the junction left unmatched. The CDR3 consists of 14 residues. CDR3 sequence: CASSRTGGASPLHF. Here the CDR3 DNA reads TGTGCCAGCAGTCGGACAGGGGGCGCATCACCCCTCCACTTT.

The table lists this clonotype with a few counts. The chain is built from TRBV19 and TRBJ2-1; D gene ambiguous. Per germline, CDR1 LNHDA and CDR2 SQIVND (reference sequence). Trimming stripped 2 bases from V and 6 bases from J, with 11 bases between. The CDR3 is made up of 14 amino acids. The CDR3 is CASSIKASLNEQFF. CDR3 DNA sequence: TGTGCCAGTAGTATAAAGGCCAGCCTCAATGAGCAGTTCTTC. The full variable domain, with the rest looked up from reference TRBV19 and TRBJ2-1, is DGGITQSPKYLFRKEGQNVTLSCEQNLNHDAMYWYRQDPGQGLRLIYYSQIVNDFQKGDIAEGYSVSREKKESFPLTVTSAQKNPTAFYLCASSIKASLNEQFFGPGTRLTVL.

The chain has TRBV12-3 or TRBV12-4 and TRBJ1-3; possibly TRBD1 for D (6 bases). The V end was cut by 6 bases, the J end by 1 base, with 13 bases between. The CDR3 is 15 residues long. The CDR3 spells CASSLNRVSGNTIYF. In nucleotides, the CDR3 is TGTGCCAGCAGCCTAAACAGGGTGTCTGGAAACACCATATATTTT.

The DNA for the CDR3 is TGTGCCAGCCTTAAGGGGGAGACGTACGAGCAGTACTTC. Translated, it gives CASLKGETYEQYF. The rearrangement joins TRBV6-6 to TRBJ2-7; maybe TRBD1 (6 bases). The V gene's germline CDR1 is MNHNY and CDR2 SVGAGI (reference sequence). Trimming removed 8 bases from V and 4 bases from J, with 15 bases in between. The CDR3 sequence is 13 residues long.

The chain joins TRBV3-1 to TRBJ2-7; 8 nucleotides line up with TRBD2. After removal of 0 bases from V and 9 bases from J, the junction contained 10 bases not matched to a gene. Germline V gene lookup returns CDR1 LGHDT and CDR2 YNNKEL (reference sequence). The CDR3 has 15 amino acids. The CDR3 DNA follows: TGTGCCAGCAGCCAAGAAGCGGGACTAGGAATCGTGCAGTACTTC. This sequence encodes CASSQEAGLGIVQYF.

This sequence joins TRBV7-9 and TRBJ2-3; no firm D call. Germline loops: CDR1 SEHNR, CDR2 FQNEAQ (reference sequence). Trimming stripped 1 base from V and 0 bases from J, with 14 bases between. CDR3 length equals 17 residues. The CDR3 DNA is TGTGCCAGCAGCTTAGGTGAAGGCCATACGAGCACAGATACGCAGTATTTT. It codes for CASSLGEGHTSTDTQYF.

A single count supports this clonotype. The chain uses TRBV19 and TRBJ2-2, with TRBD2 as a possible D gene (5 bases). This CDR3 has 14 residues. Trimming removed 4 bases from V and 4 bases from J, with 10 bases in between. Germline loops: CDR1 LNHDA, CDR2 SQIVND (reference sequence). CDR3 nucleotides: TGTGCCAGTAGTACGGACTCCTCCACCGGGGAGCTGTTTTTT. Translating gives CASSTDSSTGELFF. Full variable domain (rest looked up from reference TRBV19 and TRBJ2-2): DGGITQSPKYLFRKEGQNVTLSCEQNLNHDAMYWYRQDPGQGLRLIYYSQIVNDFQKGDIAEGYSVSREKKESFPLTVTSAQKNPTAFYLCASSTDSSTGELFFGEGSRLTVL.

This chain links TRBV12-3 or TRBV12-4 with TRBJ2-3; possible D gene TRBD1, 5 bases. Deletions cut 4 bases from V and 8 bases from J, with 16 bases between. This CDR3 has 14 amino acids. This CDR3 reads CASSWIPPQGTQYF. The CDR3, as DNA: TGTGCCAGCAGTTGGATCCCTCCCCAGGGTACGCAGTATTTT.

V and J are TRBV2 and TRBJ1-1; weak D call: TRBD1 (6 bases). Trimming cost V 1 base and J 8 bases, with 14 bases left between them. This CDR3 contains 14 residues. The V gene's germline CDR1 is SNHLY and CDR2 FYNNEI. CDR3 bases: TGTGCCAGCAGTGAAGGGGGGGGACATCAAGAAGCTTTCTTT. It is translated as CASSEGGGHQEAFF.

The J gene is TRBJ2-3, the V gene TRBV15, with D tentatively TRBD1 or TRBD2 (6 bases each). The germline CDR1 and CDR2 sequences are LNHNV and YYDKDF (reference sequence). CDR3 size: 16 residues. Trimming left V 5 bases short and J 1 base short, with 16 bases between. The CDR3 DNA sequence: TGTGCCACCAGCGGTAGGGGGGACATAGGCACAGATACGCAGTATTTT. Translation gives CATSGRGDIGTDTQYF.